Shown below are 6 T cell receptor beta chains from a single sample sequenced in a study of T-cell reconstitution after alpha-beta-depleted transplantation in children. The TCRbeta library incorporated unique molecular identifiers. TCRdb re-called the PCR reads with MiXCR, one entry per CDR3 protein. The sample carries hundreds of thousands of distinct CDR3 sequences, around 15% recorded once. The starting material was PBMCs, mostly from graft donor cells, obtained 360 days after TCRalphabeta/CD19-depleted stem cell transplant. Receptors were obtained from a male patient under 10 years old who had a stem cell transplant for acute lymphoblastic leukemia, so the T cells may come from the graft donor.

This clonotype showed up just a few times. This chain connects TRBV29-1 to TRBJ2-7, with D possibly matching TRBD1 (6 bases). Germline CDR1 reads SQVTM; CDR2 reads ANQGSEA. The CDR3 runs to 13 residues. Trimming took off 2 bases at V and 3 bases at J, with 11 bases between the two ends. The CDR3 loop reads CSVESGDNYEQYF. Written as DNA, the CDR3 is TGCAGCGTTGAATCCGGGGACAACTACGAGCAGTACTTC.

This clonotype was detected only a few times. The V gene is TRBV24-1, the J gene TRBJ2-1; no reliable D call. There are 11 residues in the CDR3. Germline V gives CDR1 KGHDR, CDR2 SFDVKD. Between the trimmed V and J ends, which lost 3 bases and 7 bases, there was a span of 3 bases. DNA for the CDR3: TGTGCCACCAGTGATACTAATGAGCAGTTCTTC. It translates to CATSDTNEQFF.

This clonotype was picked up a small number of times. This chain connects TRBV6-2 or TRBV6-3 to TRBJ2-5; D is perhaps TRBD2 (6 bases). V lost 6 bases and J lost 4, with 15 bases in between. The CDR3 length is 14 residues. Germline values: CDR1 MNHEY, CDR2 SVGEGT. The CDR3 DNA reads TGTGCCAGCAGCCCACTAGCTATAGGAGAGACCCAGTACTTC. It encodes CASSPLAIGETQYF.

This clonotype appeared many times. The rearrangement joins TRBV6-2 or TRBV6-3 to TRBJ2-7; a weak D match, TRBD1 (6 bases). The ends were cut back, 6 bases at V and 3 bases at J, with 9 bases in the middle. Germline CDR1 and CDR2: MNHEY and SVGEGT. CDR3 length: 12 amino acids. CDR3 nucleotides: TGTGCCAGCAGCCGACAGGTCTACGAGCAGTACTTC. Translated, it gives CASSRQVYEQYF.

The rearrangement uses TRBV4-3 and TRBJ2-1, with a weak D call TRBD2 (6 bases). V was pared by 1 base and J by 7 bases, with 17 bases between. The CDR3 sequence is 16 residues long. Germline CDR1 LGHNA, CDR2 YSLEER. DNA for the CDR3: TGCGCCAGCAGCCAAGGGACGGGAGAGGGTTTGAATGAGCAGTTCTTC. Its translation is CASSQGTGEGLNEQFF.

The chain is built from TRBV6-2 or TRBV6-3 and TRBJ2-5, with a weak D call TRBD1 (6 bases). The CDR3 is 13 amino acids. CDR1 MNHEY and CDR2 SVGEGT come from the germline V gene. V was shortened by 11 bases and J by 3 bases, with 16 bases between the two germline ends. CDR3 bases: TGTGCCGGTCAAGGACAGTCCGAAGAGACCCAGTACTTC. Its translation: CAGQGQSEETQYF.